This T cell receptor beta chain was identified in a study of T cells in Graves' hyperthyroidism and ophthalmopathy. This clonotype has a count of ten or more. Its specificity is not known. General study points: In validation, the model predicted ophthalmopathy. These predictions came a median roughly six months before onset. Most thyroid clonotypes with frequency above 0.001 were detected in blood.

TCR beta CDR3 regions were amplified from RNA transcripts. TCR CDR3 regions were first amplified by RT-PCR with HTBI primers. A single record per CDR3 protein comes from TCRdb applying MiXCR to the multiplex PCR reads. Altogether about 400,000 distinct CDR3 sequences are present, approximately 15% being singletons, with the ten largest covering over 25%. If no ophthalmopathy progression occurred within 18 months, Graves' hyperthyroidism was stable. Fresh 10 ml peripheral blood yielded PBMCs. The sequencing input was blood. This clonotype originated in a woman aged 25 to 45 with Graves' hyperthyroidism.

The DNA for the CDR3 is TGTGCCAGCAGCCTCTCTTCGGGGGAGTACTCCTACGAGCAGTACTTC. This gives the protein CASSLSSGEYSYEQYF. This chain connects TRBV7-8 to TRBJ2-7; possible D gene TRBD2, 6 bases. Germline CDR1 and CDR2: SGHVS and FQNEAQ. The CDR3 sequence is 16 residues long. Trimming cost V 5 bases and J 0 bases, with 17 bases left between them.